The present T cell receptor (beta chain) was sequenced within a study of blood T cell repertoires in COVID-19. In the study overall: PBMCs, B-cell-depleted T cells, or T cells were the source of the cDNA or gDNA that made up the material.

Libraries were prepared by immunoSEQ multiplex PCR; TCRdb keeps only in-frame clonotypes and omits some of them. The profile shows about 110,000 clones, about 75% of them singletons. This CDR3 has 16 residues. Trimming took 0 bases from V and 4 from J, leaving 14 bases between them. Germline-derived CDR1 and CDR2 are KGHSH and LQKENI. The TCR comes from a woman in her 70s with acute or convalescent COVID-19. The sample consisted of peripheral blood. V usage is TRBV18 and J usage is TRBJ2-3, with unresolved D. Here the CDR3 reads CASSPPGPWAPDTQYF. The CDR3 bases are TGTGCCAGCTCACCACCGGGCCCATGGGCCCCAGATACGCAGTATTTT.